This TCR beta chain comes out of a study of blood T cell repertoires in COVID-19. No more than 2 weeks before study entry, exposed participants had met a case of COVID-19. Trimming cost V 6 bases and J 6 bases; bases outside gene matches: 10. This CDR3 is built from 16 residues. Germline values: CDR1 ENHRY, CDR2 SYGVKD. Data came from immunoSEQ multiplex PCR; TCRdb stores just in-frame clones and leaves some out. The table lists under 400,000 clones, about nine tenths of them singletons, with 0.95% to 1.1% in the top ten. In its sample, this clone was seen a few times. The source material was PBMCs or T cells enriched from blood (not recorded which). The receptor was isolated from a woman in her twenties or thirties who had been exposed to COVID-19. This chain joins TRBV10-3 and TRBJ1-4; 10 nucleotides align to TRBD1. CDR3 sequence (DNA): TGTGCCATCAGCCCATCTTTTGGGACAGGGGATGAAAAACTGTTTTTT. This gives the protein CAISPSFGTGDEKLFF.